The clone carrying this T cell receptor beta chain was counted a few times. The antigen is unknown. This specimen comes from a study of T cell repertoires in cytomegalovirus infection. Study-wide context: An indication of both CMV infection and matching HLA type came from public TCR beta signatures. Study-level results: In two of eight donors, the top clonotype was HLA-C-restricted CMV-specific. The cumulative frequency of public TCR beta families identified carriers of CMV plus the relevant HLA.

This CDR3 has 15 residues. V lost 1 base and J lost 4, with 11 bases in between. Germline CDR1 reads SGHVS; CDR2 reads FNYEAQ. TCRdb analysed the reads with MiXCR anew, one entry per CDR3 protein. The sample carries hundreds of thousands of distinct CDR3 sequences, about 33% recorded once. The receptor's source is a human donor in good health (CMV status not recorded). Some clones in this sample may be carry-over from other donors' samples. The V call is TRBV7-6, the J call TRBJ1-3; D remains ambiguous. The specimen was cultured PBMCs, collected from culture after CMV antigen stimulation. This CDR3 is CASSLGGYAGNTIYF. CDR3 in DNA: TGTGCCAGCAGCTTAGGAGGGTATGCAGGAAACACCATATATTTT.